The 23 T cell receptor beta chains below come from one sample, sequenced in a study of blood T cell repertoires in COVID-19. Clones were sequenced by immunoSEQ multiplex PCR, and TCRdb holds only the in-frame ones, with some missing. In the table there are about 150,000 clones, 80% to 90% of which are singletons. The sequenced sample consisted of peripheral blood. Source of these receptors: a man between 65 and 80 years old with acute or convalescent COVID-19.

The chain links TRBV7-9 to TRBJ1-1; 8 bases are shared with TRBD1. The CDR3 spans 15 residues. CDR1 is SEHNR, CDR2 FQNEAQ, per germline (reference sequence). Unmatched junction bases numbered 10, after V lost 5 bases and J lost 5 bases. DNA of the CDR3: TGTGCCAGCAGCCCGGACAGGGCTGTAGAAACTGAAGCTTTCTTT. As protein: CASSPDRAVETEAFF.

The rearrangement uses TRBV15 and TRBJ2-2; D is unclear. The CDR3 sequence is 15 residues long. The V end was cut by 0 bases, the J end by 6 bases, with 11 bases between. The V gene's germline CDR1 is LNHNV and CDR2 YYDKDF (reference sequence). CDR3 sequence reads: CATSRDPRTAGELFF. As DNA, the CDR3 is TGTGCCACCAGCAGAGATCCCCGAACGGCCGGGGAGCTGTTTTTT.

CDR3 DNA: TGCAGCGGGGGCAGGGGGGGACACGAGCAGTACTTC. This codes for CSGGRGGHEQYF. The chain links TRBV29-1 to TRBJ2-7, with D perhaps assigned TRBD1 or TRBD2 (7 bases each). The germline V and J ends were trimmed by 7 bases and 5 bases, with 15 bases remaining between them. In germline, CDR1 is SQVTM, CDR2 ANQGSEA. The CDR3 is 12 residues long.

The sample holds one count of this clone. This chain joins TRBV20-1 and TRBJ2-1; weak D call: TRBD2 (6 bases). Trimming pared 3 bases from V and 1 base from J, leaving 10 bases between. CDR3 length: 14 residues. CDR1 is DFQATT and CDR2 is SNEGSKA in the germline V gene (reference sequence). The CDR3 region has the DNA TGCAGTGCTAGTAGGGACTTGTCCTACAATGAGCAGTTCTTC. It is translated as CSASRDLSYNEQFF.

The CDR3 coding sequence is TGTGCCAGCAGCGTAGAGGGTAGCGGGGCGGCCGAGCAGTACTTC. Amino acid sequence: CASSVEGSGAAEQYF. The chain joins TRBV9 to TRBJ2-7; 8 nucleotides line up with TRBD2. Germline loops: CDR1 SGDLS, CDR2 YYNGEE. J gave up 6 bases and V 0 bases, and 8 bases lay outside the gene matches. The CDR3 totals 15 residues.

The chain couples TRBV19 to TRBJ1-3; perhaps TRBD1 as D (5 bases). The germline gives CDR1 LNHDA, CDR2 SQIVND (reference sequence). The germline V and J ends were trimmed by 7 bases and 0 bases, with 10 bases remaining between them. This CDR3 is built from 14 residues. The CDR3 loop reads CASTSTDSGNTIYF. The CDR3 bases are TGTGCCAGTACCTCGACAGACTCTGGAAACACCATATATTTT.

This clone was counted a single time. The chain uses TRBV6-1 and TRBJ1-1; maybe TRBD1 (5 bases). The V end lost 1 base, the J end lost 4 bases, and 10 bases lay between the germline ends. From germline, CDR1 is MNHNS and CDR2 SASEGT. The CDR3 consists of 14 residues. The CDR3 DNA sequence: TGTGCCAGCAGTGAAGTGGGAAGGGGCACTGAAGCTTTCTTT. This translates into CASSEVGRGTEAFF.

As DNA, the CDR3 is TGCGCCAGCAGCTGGGGACAGGATAATGAGCAGTTCTTC. Amino acid sequence: CASSWGQDNEQFF. The chain couples TRBV5-1 to TRBJ2-1; 8 bases map to TRBD1. Per the germline V gene, CDR1 is SGHRS and CDR2 is YFSETQ. This CDR3 spans 13 amino acids. Trimming took 3 bases from V and 7 from J; bases not matched to a gene: 3. Full variable domain (missing parts from reference TRBV5-1 and TRBJ2-1): KAGVTQTPRYLIKTRGQQVTLSCSPISGHRSVSWYQQTPGQGLQFLFEYFSETQRNKGNFPGRFSGRQFSNSRSEMNVSTLELGDSALYLCASSWGQDNEQFFGPGTRLTVL.

The chain combines TRBV30 with TRBJ1-3; D gene ambiguous. The CDR3 is made up of 14 amino acids. Germline V gene data show CDR1 as GTSNPN and CDR2 as SVGIG (reference sequence). Between the trimmed V and J ends, which lost 8 bases and 0 bases, there was a span of 14 bases. The chain's CDR3 is CAESAGISGNTIYF. The CDR3 DNA is TGTGCCGAGAGTGCGGGTATCTCTGGAAACACCATATATTTT.

This rearrangement joins TRBV9 to TRBJ2-3; the match to TRBD2 covers 12 bases. V lost 2 bases, J lost 3 bases, and 4 bases stayed unmatched. Germline loops: CDR1 SGDLS, CDR2 YYNGEE. The CDR3 is made up of 16 amino acids. CDR3 DNA sequence: TGTGCCAGCAGCGTGGAAGGGACTAGCGGGACAGATACGCAGTATTTT. Protein sequence: CASSVEGTSGTDTQYF.

The chain joins TRBV15 to TRBJ2-5; 8 nucleotides align to TRBD1. From germline, CDR1 is LNHNV and CDR2 YYDKDF (reference sequence). The CDR3 spans 16 residues. V lost 3 bases to trimming and J lost 4 bases; unmatched junction nucleotides: 10. The CDR3 spells CATSRLSDRGRETQYF. The CDR3, as DNA: TGTGCCACCAGCAGGTTAAGTGACAGGGGAAGAGAGACCCAGTACTTC.

The chain uses TRBV7-2 and TRBJ2-7, with 8 nucleotides matching TRBD2. Trimming at V came to 5 bases and at J to 2 bases, leaving 8 bases not matched to a gene. The CDR3 has 15 residues. CDR1 is SGHTA, CDR2 FQGNSA, per germline. CDR3 sequence: CASSRSGTNTYEQYF. The CDR3 region has the DNA TGTGCCAGCAGCCGTAGCGGGACGAATACCTACGAGCAGTACTTC.

This chain connects TRBV11-3 to TRBJ2-1, with TRBD2 matching over 10 bases. Germline V CDR1 and CDR2: SGHNT, YENEEA. The V gene end was trimmed by 2 bases and the J gene end by 5 bases; junction bases not matched to a gene: 0. CDR3 length equals 14 residues. This chain's CDR3 is CASSLTSGNNEQFF. The CDR3 nucleotides read TGTGCCAGCAGCTTAACTAGCGGGAACAATGAGCAGTTCTTC.

This clone was seen more than once but under ten times. The J gene is TRBJ1-6, the V gene TRBV4-1; TRBD1 is a possible D gene (6 bases). The V gene's germline CDR1 is MGHRA and CDR2 YSYEKL. V lost 4 bases and J 6 bases, leaving 13 bases between the germline ends. This CDR3 has 15 residues. CDR3 residues: CASSPGQGSNSPLHF. CDR3 in DNA: TGCGCCAGCAGCCCGGGGCAGGGGTCTAATTCACCCCTCCACTTT.

V usage is TRBV6-5 and J usage is TRBJ2-7, with TRBD1 identical over 8 bases. Germline trimming cut 0 bases from V and 3 bases from J; bases unmatched to any gene: 4. Germline loops: CDR1 MNHEY, CDR2 SVGAGI. This CDR3 region has 15 residues. This CDR3 is CASSYSETGDYEQYF. The CDR3 region has the DNA TGTGCCAGCAGTTACTCGGAGACAGGGGACTACGAGCAGTACTTC.

The V call is TRBV12-3 or TRBV12-4, the J call TRBJ2-5, with D perhaps matching TRBD1 (6 bases). This CDR3 has 13 amino acids. Trimming removed 4 bases from V and 4 bases from J, with 10 bases in between. The CDR3 bases are TGTGCCAGCAGTTCGACAGGAGGAGAGACCCAGTACTTC. Residues: CASSSTGGETQYF.

The rearrangement joins TRBV12-3 or TRBV12-4 to TRBJ1-1; 7 bases fit TRBD1. The CDR3 is 13 amino acids. V trimming: 6 bases; J trimming: 6 bases; junction bases outside the gene matches: 7. As DNA, the CDR3 is TGTGCCAGCAGCCCACAGGGGTGGGCTGAAGCTTTCTTT. Its translation is CASSPQGWAEAFF.

Only a few counts were recorded for this clone. The CDR3 sequence: CASSLSTSTSTDTQYF. CDR3 nucleotide sequence: TGTGCCAGCAGCTTATCTACCTCTACTAGCACAGATACGCAGTATTTT. The chain carries TRBV7-8 and TRBJ2-3; D not certain. The CDR3 has 16 residues. Germline-derived CDR1 and CDR2 are SGHVS and FQNEAQ. Trimming removed 2 bases at V and 0 bases at J, with 12 bases between.

This clone was counted once. The rearrangement links TRBV5-1 to TRBJ2-1; 13 bases align to TRBD2. The CDR3 runs 15 residues. Germline V gene lookup returns CDR1 SGHRS and CDR2 YFSETQ. V was pared by 4 bases and J by 5 bases, with 3 bases of the junction left unmatched. The CDR3 DNA reads as TGCGCCAGCAGCCGGACTAGCGGGGGACACAATGAGCAGTTCTTC. Translation: CASSRTSGGHNEQFF.

The gene calls are TRBV5-1 and TRBJ2-7; D ambiguous. Per the germline V gene, CDR1 is SGHRS and CDR2 is YFSETQ. Trimming took off 1 base at V and 0 bases at J, with 11 bases between the two ends. CDR3 size: 15 residues. Here the CDR3 reads CASSLRIGDSYEQYF. The CDR3 nucleotides read TGCGCCAGCAGCTTGAGAATAGGAGACTCCTACGAGCAGTACTTC.

The chain combines TRBV19 with TRBJ2-7; the match to TRBD2 covers 7 bases. The CDR3 length is 13 residues. V lost 6 bases and J lost 6; bases outside the gene matches: 8. CDR1 is LNHDA and CDR2 is SQIVND in the germline V gene (reference sequence). DNA of the CDR3: TGTGCCAGTAGGGGGCGGGGGTCAGGCGAGCAGTACTTC. Amino acid sequence: CASRGRGSGEQYF.

The table lists this clone with a few counts. The CDR3 DNA is TGTGCCAGCAGTGAACAGGGAACCCTTTACAATGAGCAGTTCTTC. Encoded protein: CASSEQGTLYNEQFF. This chain links TRBV2 with TRBJ2-1; a weak D match, TRBD1 (5 bases). Germline CDR1 and CDR2: SNHLY and FYNNEI. V lost 2 bases and J lost 4, with 12 bases in between. CDR3 length: 15 residues.

V usage is TRBV2 and J usage is TRBJ2-5; 8 positions agree with TRBD2. CDR3 length equals 16 residues. Per germline, CDR1 SNHLY and CDR2 FYNNEI. After removal of 8 bases from V and 2 bases from J, the junction contained 13 bases not matched to a gene. In DNA, the CDR3 is TGTGCCAGCGCTTACTCGACTAGCGCAATACAAGAGACCCAGTACTTC. Protein: CASAYSTSAIQETQYF.